The clone carrying this T cell receptor beta chain has ten or more counts. What it binds is unknown. Trimming removed 0 bases from V and 0 bases from J, with 9 bases in between. Per the germline V gene, CDR1 is LNHNV and CDR2 is YYDKDF (reference sequence). The CDR3 sequence is 15 residues long. This entry comes from a study of T-cell reconstitution after alpha-beta-depleted transplantation in children. The TCRbeta library was prepared with unique molecular identifiers. Via MiXCR, TCRdb re-called the PCR reads, giving one row per CDR3 protein. The sample has approximately 20,000 distinct CDR3 sequences; 10% to 15% are singletons. General study points: A year had passed since transplant, and T-cell counts and diversity by then came mostly from newly produced T cells. Diversity of TCRbeta at day 60 was high in some patients, arising from surviving recipient T cells and thymic progenitors.

This clonotype originated in a female patient between 2 and 15 years old who had a stem cell transplant for congenital amegakaryocytic thrombocytopenia, so the T cells may come from the graft donor. The rearrangement joins TRBV15 to TRBJ2-7; no definite D call. Sequences were derived from PBMCs, mostly from graft donor cells, sampled 60 days after TCRalphabeta/CD19-depleted stem cell transplant. The CDR3 DNA reads as TGTGCCACCAGCAGAGAGGGCAGGTACTCCTACGAGCAGTACTTC. It specifies CATSREGRYSYEQYF.